This TCR beta chain was retrieved from a study of shared clonotypes between healthy human individuals. V was cut by 8 bases and J by 0 bases, with 19 bases left in between. The CDR3 is 16 amino acids. Per the germline V gene, CDR1 is MDHEN and CDR2 is SYDVKM. This clone is a singleton in its sample. Clones were sequenced by immunoSEQ multiplex PCR, and TCRdb holds only the in-frame ones, with some missing. The sample contains about 1.1 million clones, roughly 80% of which appear only once. The TCR sequence derives from a young man in good health. Some clones in this sample may be carry-over from other donors' samples. The chain joins TRBV28 to TRBJ1-1; tentative D call: TRBD1 (6 bases). Material for sequencing was memory CD4+ T cells from PBMCs. As to subset: CD45RA-negative fraction. The CDR3 loop reads CASPKAPGAMNTEAFF. DNA of the CDR3: TGTGCCAGCCCCAAGGCCCCAGGGGCCATGAACACTGAAGCTTTCTTT.